Listed below are T cell receptor beta chains from one sample, sequenced in a study of shared clonotypes between healthy human individuals. Some clones are missing from TCRdb's copy, which holds only in-frame ones; the method was immunoSEQ multiplex PCR. Of 450,000 to 500,000 clones listed, 76% are singletons. The sequencing input was PBMCs. These receptors originate from a woman in her thirties or forties in good health. Some clones in this sample may be carry-over from other donors' samples. The CDR3 runs from the conserved cysteine through the conserved F or W. D genes are given only for firm matches. The size of a clone is reported for some rows only, either as once, few or many, or as a class for expanded clones.

d_gene	j_gene	abundance	v_gene	CDR3nt	CDR3aa
TRBD2	TRBJ2-1	NA	TRBV11-2	TGTGCCAGCAGCTTAGGACTAGCGGGCATAAATGAGCAGTTCTTC	CASSLGLAGINEQFF
TRBD2	TRBJ2-2	few	TRBV11-2	TGTGCCAGCAGCTTAGGGGGGACTAGCGGGAGGGACACCGGGGAGCTGTTTTTT	CASSLGGTSGRDTGELFF
NA	TRBJ2-7	few	TRBV5-1	TGCGCCAGCAGCTTGGCGGAGGGAGACGAGCAGTACTTC	CASSLAEGDEQYF
NA	TRBJ2-7	few	TRBV2	TGTGCCAGCAGGCCGGATACCTACGAGCAGTACTTC	CASRPDTYEQYF
NA	TRBJ2-5	NA	TRBV7-9	TGTGCCAGCAGCCCCACCCTGGGGGAGCAAGAGACCCAGTACTTC	CASSPTLGEQETQYF
TRBD1	TRBJ2-7	NA	TRBV5-1	TGCGCCAGCAGCTTGGTGGGGACAGGGGACCCCTACGAGCAGTACTTC	CASSLVGTGDPYEQYF
NA	TRBJ2-5	few	TRBV11-2	TGTGCCAGCAGCTTAGAACAAGAGACCCAGTACTTC	CASSLEQETQYF
NA	TRBJ2-3	NA	TRBV4-1	TGCGCCAGCAGCCAAGAATCGGACCAACCCTCTAATACGCAGTATTTT	CASSQESDQPSNTQYF
NA	TRBJ2-4	NA	TRBV5-1	TGCGCCAGCAGCTTGCGGCAGGGGGGAAACATTCAGTACTTC	CASSLRQGGNIQYF
TRBD1	TRBJ1-1	NA	TRBV5-6	TGTGCCAGCAGCAGACCCGGACAGGGGGGCACTGAAGCTTTCTTT	CASSRPGQGGTEAFF